This TCR beta chain appears in the sequencing data of a study of cytomegalovirus exposure and HLA in healthy donors (dated by TCRdb to the late 2010s). Regarding the research as a whole: According to an earlier analysis of a few hundred of the donors, 150 million to 200 million T cells yielded 117 million unique TCR beta sequences and approximately 300 Gb of sequence data. An early release covering some 640 HLA-typed donors comprised 250 to 350 gigabases of sequencing data and 85 million or so unique TCR sequences. The genetic ancestry cluster associated with self-reported Caucasian donors included roughly 84% of the 350 to 500 genotyped donors. The aim of the study was to test whether cataloging public T cell receptors could identify signatures of past pathogen exposure. The study profiled the T cell repertoires of under 850 subjects by immunosequencing and related them to cytomegalovirus serostatus. A separate validation cohort of over a hundred different subjects was used in addition to the roughly 670-subject first cohort. The study combined high-throughput TCR immunosequencing, statistical association of individual TCRs with disease status, and machine learning to predict cytomegalovirus infection status. A later analysis re-examined previously published TCR beta repertoires from more than 600 donors and added high-resolution HLA genotyping to investigate patterns of TCR occurrence. Rather than using new phenotypic data, the later analysis identified candidate immune exposures from TCR beta sequences and from how often those sequences occurred across donors. To decide whether each TCR beta V gene segment behaved as functional or pseudogenic, an earlier analysis of approximately 600 of the donors relied on high-throughput TCR beta sequencing. Alongside the repertoire data, information on donor age, sex, ethnicity and CMV serostatus was compiled. In a later genetic analysis, genome-wide SNP genotypes for about 65% of the roughly 700 donors were used, and that subset was treated as a discovery cohort. Every repertoire in the discovery cohort had been generated on one and the same sequencing platform. Both class I and class II loci were covered by HLA typing, at four-digit resolution. Typing coverage varied by locus: about 620-630 donors for A, B, C, DRB1 and DQB1; 522 for DQA1; 600 to 610 for DPA1; roughly 450 for DPB1. Because of strong linkage in the cohort, four to six DR-DQ haplotypes were treated as single units for association and clustering. Among approximately 370 genotyped donors of the cohort, an average of around 240,000 unique TCR beta nucleotide sequences was sequenced per donor, of which 15% to 20% were non-productive. Overall study results and their limits: In an earlier analysis of 587 of the donors, most TCR beta V segments appeared in productive rearrangements about 87% or about 30% of the time, broadly matching IMGT annotations. The authors suggested that the approach could potentially be generalized to other disease states and immunological phenotypes. The sequencing pipeline was judged likely to have produced a cluster of highly shared sequence variants as a technical artifact. The only immune exposure information available for the cohort was CMV serostatus. A later analysis found that HLA-associated TCR beta chains were more clonally expanded and had lower generation probabilities than equally common non-associated chains. Because HLA typing was missing for some donors at each locus, association tests included only the typed subset. In a later genetic analysis, a missense DCLRE1C variant was associated with V-gene and J-gene trimming of TCR beta chains, and the association was replicated in an independent cohort. Some IMGT-functional V segments, including TRBV6-2 and TRBV6-3, could not be distinguished by the 87-base-pair reads and were therefore excluded. While some public TCRs were present in many individuals, most TCR sequences turned up only very rarely across donors. A later analysis reported that several top co-occurrence clusters appeared linked to parvovirus B19, influenza, CMV and Epstein-Barr virus. This cohort had only TCR beta chains sequenced, and the lack of alpha or paired-chain data limited which features could be detected. At a false discovery rate of 0.05, a later analysis linked under 20,000 TCR beta sequences to specific HLA alleles. Roughly uniform sequencing depth across donors was assumed in presence/absence analyses, although this assumption may not hold. Linkage disequilibrium might explain the correlated functional status among segregating V segments, but an unknown experimental factor could not be excluded. A further reported finding was that TCR beta sequences accurately predicted the HLA-A and HLA-B alleles for most subjects in the first cohort. Assigning TCR associations to individual alleles was difficult when HLA alleles, especially DR and DQ, strongly co-occurred. The study gave a list of 150 to 200 TCR beta chains associated with cytomegalovirus. In vitro tests confirmed that a few of the cytomegalovirus-associated TCR beta chains recognize cytomegalovirus antigens. Compared with the roughly 670-donor mean, donors in an Asian-associated ancestry cluster had fewer N-insertions in productive TCRs, according to a later genetic analysis. Because counts were too low, roughly 18 rarely observed V segments, including chromosome 9 orphons, were left out of the earlier analysis of about 500 of the donors. In a later analysis, the rate of TCR association differed among HLA loci, with DRB1 alleles having the most associated TCRs and HLA-C alleles having the fewest. A later analysis found that most CMV-associated TCR beta chains appeared HLA-restricted, with HLA associations seemingly driven largely by CMV exposure. The classifier was reported to diagnose cytomegalovirus status with high specificity and sensitivity in both the original and validation cohorts.

About this clone itself: Its target antigen remains unknown. No clone much larger than this one lies a single base away; base qualities are absent.

Library generation was performed with the immunoSEQ multiplex PCR assay. A mixture of 60 forward primers for TCR Vbeta segments and 13 reverse primers for TCR Jbeta segments was used in the multiplex PCR. A multiplex PCR assay on genomic DNA amplified the CDR3 region of rearranged TCR beta genes. On the Illumina HiSeq System, the amplified TCR beta libraries were sequenced as 87-base-pair reads. The authors processed their data as follows. A later analysis tallied roughly 80 million unique TCR beta chains across the 666 repertoires, and around 12 million of those chains were shared by two or more donors. To remove PCR and sequencing errors, raw reads were error-corrected and collapsed into unique sequences using a nearest-neighbor algorithm that merged closely related sequences. Alignment of CDR3 sequences to IMGT reference sequences was used to assign V, D and J gene segments. For a sequence to be retained, at least a six-nucleotide match to both a V gene segment and a J gene segment was required. Rearrangements were classified as productive when the CDR3 lacked stop codons and remained in frame with V and J, and all other rearrangements were classified as non-productive. CDR3 was defined by IMGT convention, running from the second conserved V-encoded cysteine to the conserved J-encoded phenylalanine. In an earlier analysis of just under 600 of the donors, sequences lacking an unambiguous match to a single V gene segment were excluded. An earlier analysis of over 450 of the donors classified V segments as functional when productive rearrangements were above 56.7% and as segregating when the standard deviation between donors was above 5%. A statistical classification framework was built for diagnosing cytomegalovirus status from the catalog of TCR beta chain sequences. V and J gene assignment, in a later analysis, came from comparing TCR nucleotide sequences with IMGT/GENE-DB human TR gene sequences. In a later analysis, CDR3 sequences and most-parsimonious VDJ recombination scenarios were assigned using the TCRdist pipeline. In a later analysis, each TCR beta chain was defined by its CDR3 amino acid sequence together with its V-gene family, and reads lacking a unique V-gene family were excluded. As a way to deal with suspected cross-contamination and a sequencing artifact, a later analysis dropped 450 to 600 nucleotide sequences that were highly shared and had low generation probability. For each public chain, a later analysis derived a clonal expansion index from normalized ranks of inferred template counts within each repertoire. In a later analysis, generation probabilities were computed using a VDJ recombination model fitted to out-of-frame rearrangements, and the results were checked against IGoR. A later analysis scored TCR-TCR, TCR-HLA and TCR-CMV co-occurrence with hypergeometric tests, applying a repertoire-size bias correction to TCR pairs. False discovery rates were estimated in a later analysis by permuting HLA or CMV assignments 20 times. In a later analysis, co-occurring TCRs were grouped using DBSCAN, with TCRdist sequence similarity added in when clustering inside HLA-allele-positive subsets. Repertoires with fewer than 30,000 or more than 120,000 public chains were left out of co-occurrence clustering, as were five repertoires with anomalous nucleotide sharing. Held by TCRdb, this immuneACCESS table contains in-frame sequences only and omits some clones. Under half of the omission traces to an unresolved V gene where checked; the cause of the rest is unknown. V and J calls and clone size are given by that table; D and trimming were obtained from the DNA. The sample table contains about 160,000 clones; only one count was recorded for 60% to 80% of them. The biggest ten clones account for around 1.5% of the sample.

The CDR3 contains 14 residues, cysteine and phenylalanine counted. The read is trimmed to its CDR3 DNA, 42 bases read in frame from base 1. Per the germline V gene (reference sequence), SGHNT is the CDR1 and YYREEE is the CDR2. V is trimmed back by 6 bases and J by 2 bases, and the junction contains 4 bases that no gene match accounts for. The cohort consisted of 666 healthy bone marrow donors. At the time of sampling, every cohort member was nominally healthy, though immune exposures that went unrecorded were likely present. The donor tested CMV seronegative, placing the donor among the 350 to 400 seronegative members of the cohort. A peripheral blood sample was collected from each donor, and TCR beta sequencing was performed on peripheral blood mononuclear cells. Genomic DNA was extracted from the blood cell samples with the Qiagen DNeasy Blood Extraction Kit.

Sequencing input: PBMCs. The chain is encoded by TRBV5-4 joined to TRBJ1-3; a stretch of 8 junction bases matches TRBD1. The receptor was isolated from a woman in her twenties or thirties in good health and CMV-seronegative. The CDR3 protein sequence reads: CASKPDRAGNTIYF. The DNA sequence is as follows: TGTGCCAGCAAACCGGACAGGGCTGGAAACACCATATATTTT.